This paragraph reports one T cell receptor (beta chain). It lacks a known antigen. Base qualities are not at hand, and no much larger clone is one base apart. The sample belongs to a study of shared clonotypes between healthy human individuals (dated by TCRdb to 2018 to 2021). A note on the overall study: Three men and a couple of women, aged 18 to 49 years, made up the cohort. For each donor, three plates each were used for CD4 naive and CD4 memory, two plates were used for CD8 naive, and one plate was used for CD8 memory. Leukapheresis yielded between about 0.85 and 9 billion PBMCs per donor. To estimate repertoire size and how much clonotype sharing occurs between individuals, the study deeply sequenced the blood TCR repertoires of 5 or 6 healthy adults. Libraries were prepared and TCR repertoires were sequenced by different laboratories using diverse techniques, in order to increase sequencing depth and limit assay-specific biases.

Trimming takes 8 bases from V and 1 base from J, and the germline ends sit 11 bases apart. The CDR3 measures 13 amino acids from cysteine to phenylalanine. Just the 39-base CDR3 DNA is kept, in frame starting at base 1. Looking up the germline V gene yields CDR1 MDHEN and CDR2 SYDVKM. The donors were healthy, HIV-negative adults with no recently reported acute infections or vaccinations. Only Caucasian adults living in Nashville, Tennessee, USA were represented among the donors. Magnetic negative selection was used to enrich CD4+ T cells, after which naive cells were positively selected on CD45RA and the negative fraction became the memory subset. Blood was collected by leukapheresis, and PBMCs were isolated by Ficoll-Histopaque density gradient centrifugation and then cryopreserved in liquid nitrogen vapor phase. Analytical flow cytometry was used to check the purity and quantity of every magnetically sorted T cell population. Genomic DNA was isolated from every sorted fraction and measured by UV absorbance on a Nanodrop 2000c.

The research as a whole found: Sampling was restricted to blood, and TCR repertoires in tissues likely differ from the TCR repertoires found in blood. Naive subsets generally had larger estimated clonotype richness than memory subsets did. The small number of donors limited the genetic and exposure-history diversity represented. Even with the large sequencing depth, rarefaction of the sorted-subset datasets indicated that sequencing was incomplete. Compared with non-shared clonotypes, clonotypes shared by all four sorted-subset donors had higher generation probabilities. Pairwise subsampling led to the expectation that sequencing depth would affect the degree of clonotype sharing among donors. Across a few donors, approximately 5% of naive CD4, 3% to 3.5% of naive CD8, 2.3% of memory CD4, and 0.4% to 0.45% of memory CD8 clonotypes were shared.

Using the deep immunoSEQ assay, multiplex PCR amplified TCR CDR3 regions from genomic DNA. Genomic DNA extracted from each cell subset was distributed evenly over all wells of several immunoSEQ 96-well plates, and each plate served as one replicate. Each replicate PCR for sorted subsets received approximately 220 ng genomic DNA, equal to about 30,000 T cell genomes. Purified libraries were quantified with a Qubit 3.0 fluorometer, sized on a Bioanalyzer 2100, and re-quantified with the KAPA Library Quantification kit. Every immunoSEQ 96-well plate was sequenced on a dedicated single-read 150-cycle Illumina NextSeq 550 flow cell. In the source study's methods: Because the immunoSEQ output held only junctional sequences and lacked quality scores, the filtering could not match the filtering applied to full-length reads. Sequences were annotated with PyIR, a Python wrapper for IgBLAST v1.9, and V/J genes and CDR3 were assigned using IMGT germline references. Reads were filtered out if the reads had weak V/J assignments (E-value above 1e-6), no CDR3, stop codons, out-of-frame junctions, or ambiguous translated residues. V3J clonotypes were defined as sequences sharing an identical inferred V gene, J gene, and CDR3 amino acid sequence. Percentage overlap between repertoires was calculated by dividing the number of shared unique clonotypes by the size of the smaller repertoire. Richness of each repertoire was evaluated using RTK rarefaction, the Chao1 estimator, and Recon v2.1 estimates of unobserved clonotypes. Generation probabilities for all TCRbeta clonotypes obtained by the gDNA method from a handful of donors were computed using OLGA. Not all clones reach the TCRdb copy of this immuneACCESS table, which keeps in-frame sequences only. Checked studies attribute under half of the gap to unresolved V genes and leave the rest unexplained. The D gene and trimming were derived from the DNA, and the V and J assignments and clone size from that table. For this sample there are 2 million to 2.5 million clones; over 90% appear just once. The ten top clones hold about 0.41% of the sample.

This receptor was identified in a man younger than 30 in good health. Some clones in this sample may be carry-over from other donors' samples. This sequence uses TRBV28 and TRBJ1-1; the D gene assignment is ambiguous. Sequenced sample: naive CD4+ T cells from PBMCs. The cell subset or site label of this sample denotes: CD45RA+ positively selected. The CDR3 reads CASGGVGNTEAFF. The DNA sequence reads TGTGCCAGCGGAGGAGTCGGGAACACTGAAGCTTTCTTT. Reference TRBV28 and TRBJ1-1 proteins supply the regions before and after the CDR3; the full variable domain is: DVKVTQSSRYLVKRTGEKVFLECVQDMDHENMFWYRQDPGLGLRLIYFSYDVKMKEKGDIPEGYSVSREKKERFSLILESASTNQTSMYLCASGGVGNTEAFFGQGTRLTVV.